The 25 T cell receptor beta chains reported below all come from one sample, sequenced in a study of blood T cell repertoires in COVID-19. Data came from immunoSEQ multiplex PCR; TCRdb stores just in-frame clones and leaves some out. The sample consists of 100,000 or so clones, 75% to 90% of them appearing once. Material for sequencing was peripheral blood. The receptor source for this set is a man aged 60 to 69 with acute or convalescent COVID-19.

V is TRBV11-3 and J is TRBJ2-1, with TRBD2 identical over 10 bases. CDR1 is SGHNT, CDR2 YENEEA, per germline. V was pared by 2 bases and J by 8 bases, with 12 bases of the junction left unmatched. This CDR3 has 17 residues. In DNA form, the CDR3 reads TGTGCCAGCAGCTTACGGGCTAGCGGGGGTTATAGCGATGAGCAGTTCTTC. This gives the protein CASSLRASGGYSDEQFF.

The chain recombines TRBV7-6 with TRBJ2-6, with D possibly TRBD1 on 6 matching bases. The CDR3 is 17 amino acids. Per germline, CDR1 SGHVS and CDR2 FNYEAQ. Trimming pared 4 bases from V and 0 bases from J, leaving 13 bases between. CDR3 loop: CASSSLTGFSGANVLTF. CDR3 sequence (DNA): TGTGCCAGCAGCTCACTAACAGGGTTCTCTGGGGCCAACGTCCTGACTTTC.

The rearrangement links TRBV7-3 to TRBJ2-2; 10 positions agree with TRBD1. After removal of 8 bases from V and 3 bases from J, the junction contained 3 bases not matched to a gene. The CDR3 sequence is 14 residues long. From germline, CDR1 is SGHTA and CDR2 FQGTGA. The CDR3 is CASRDRGHTGELFF. For the CDR3, the DNA is TGTGCCAGCCGAGACAGGGGGCACACCGGGGAGCTGTTTTTT.

The V call is TRBV14, the J call TRBJ2-5; 7 nucleotides align to TRBD1. V lost 4 bases to trimming and J lost 2 bases; unmatched junction nucleotides: 10. The germline CDR1 and CDR2 sequences are SGHDN and FVKESK. This CDR3 is built from 16 residues. CDR3: CASSLLRDREQETQYF. CDR3 nucleotides: TGTGCCAGCAGCCTACTCCGGGACAGAGAACAAGAGACCCAGTACTTC.

DNA of the CDR3: TGTGCCAGCAGCCGTAGGGGAGGGGGTCAGCCCCAGCATTTT. Protein product: CASSRRGGGQPQHF. V is TRBV7-6 and J is TRBJ1-5, with D perhaps TRBD1 (6 bases). The CDR3 contains 14 residues. CDR1 and CDR2 from the germline V gene are SGHVS and FNYEAQ. V gave up 5 bases and J gave up 6 bases, with 14 bases separating them. Complete variable domain (other parts from reference TRBV7-6 and TRBJ1-5): GAGVSQSPRYKVTKRGQDVALRCDPISGHVSLYWYRQALGQGPEFLTYFNYEAQQDKSGLPNDRFSAERPEGSISTLTIQRTEQRDSAMYRCASSRRGGGQPQHFGDGTRLSIL.

V is TRBV28 and J is TRBJ2-2; D is possibly TRBD2 (5 bases). Per the germline V gene, CDR1 is MDHEN and CDR2 is SYDVKM. The V and J ends lost 2 bases and 6 bases respectively, with 10 bases between them. The CDR3 is 14 residues long. The DNA of the CDR3 is TGTGCCAGCAGTTTAGGCTTGCGGGCCGGGGAGCTGTTTTTT. It yields the protein CASSLGLRAGELFF.

The chain is built from TRBV9 and TRBJ2-5, with TRBD1 matching 8 bases. Germline V gene sequence: CDR1 SGDLS, CDR2 YYNGEE. The CDR3 is 14 residues long. Trimming at V came to 4 bases and at J to 5 bases, leaving 7 bases not matched to a gene. The CDR3, as DNA: TGTGCCAGCAGCCCAGGACAGGGTTGGGAGACCCAGTACTTC. Protein sequence: CASSPGQGWETQYF.

The rearrangement links TRBV2 to TRBJ2-2; D may be TRBD2 (7 bases). The CDR3 totals 16 residues. From germline, CDR1 is SNHLY and CDR2 FYNNEI. V was cut by 4 bases and J by 5 bases, with 17 bases left in between. As DNA, the CDR3 is TGTGCCAGCAGTGCGGGGCGCGGGGGCGGGACCGGGGAGCTGTTTTTT. As protein: CASSAGRGGGTGELFF.

The chain employs TRBV11-2 and TRBJ1-4; D might be TRBD1 (6 bases). The length of the CDR3 is 15 residues. CDR1 SGHAT and CDR2 FQNNGV come from the germline V gene. V lost 5 bases and J 7 bases, leaving 17 bases between the germline ends. CDR3 region: CASSPPGGAREKLFF. The CDR3 DNA reads as TGTGCCAGCAGCCCACCCGGGGGGGCTCGTGAAAAACTGTTTTTT.

The J gene is TRBJ2-5, the V gene TRBV6-6; 16 bases agree with TRBD2. CDR3 length: 17 amino acids. The germline CDR1 and CDR2 sequences are MNHNY and SVGAGI (reference sequence). The V gene end was trimmed by 5 bases and the J gene end by 6 bases; junction bases not matched to a gene: 9. The DNA for the CDR3 is TGTGCCAGCAGTCCCTGGGGACTAGCGGGGGGGCGGAAGACCCAGTACTTC. It specifies CASSPWGLAGGRKTQYF.

V is TRBV19 and J is TRBJ1-2; no clear D. CDR1 is LNHDA and CDR2 is SQIVND in the germline V gene (reference sequence). The CDR3 covers 12 residues. Trimming left V 4 bases short and J 4 bases short, with 7 bases between. CDR3 sequence (DNA): TGTGCCAGTAGTACCCAATCCTATGGCTACACCTTC. Translated: CASSTQSYGYTF.

The chain carries TRBV11-3 and TRBJ1-2; a weak D match, TRBD1 (5 bases). The CDR3 extends over 14 amino acids. Germline loops: CDR1 SGHNT, CDR2 YENEEA. Trimming cost V 3 bases and J 2 bases, with 10 bases left between them. CDR3 sequence reads: CASSLGQGNYGYTF. The CDR3 DNA follows: TGTGCCAGCAGCTTGGGGCAAGGGAACTATGGCTACACCTTC.

This chain links TRBV27 with TRBJ1-5; D uncertain. Germline V gene data show CDR1 as MNHEY and CDR2 as SMNVEV (reference sequence). This CDR3 comprises 15 residues. Between the trimmed V and J ends, which lost 6 bases and 0 bases, there was a span of 12 bases. The CDR3 DNA follows: TGTGCCAGCAGGCCGCGCGAGGGTAGCAATCAGCCCCAGCATTTT. Encoded protein: CASRPREGSNQPQHF.

The V gene is TRBV25-1, the J gene TRBJ1-1, with D tentatively TRBD1 (5 bases). CDR3 length: 14 residues. Per the germline V gene, CDR1 is MGHDK and CDR2 is SYGVNS. V shed 7 bases and J shed 6 bases, with 18 bases lying between them. The CDR3: CASKGPGDSSEAFF. The DNA for the CDR3 is TGTGCCAGCAAGGGACCGGGGGACTCTTCTGAAGCTTTCTTT.

In regard to this clone: The germline gene is not matched at one end of the junction; a read error may be the cause. The rearrangement links TRBV3-1 (or the pseudogene TRBV3-2) to TRBJ2-7; D is ambiguous. Germline V gene sequence: CDR1 LGHDT, CDR2 YNNKEL (reference sequence). The CDR3 has 13 residues. In nucleotides, the CDR3 is TGTGCCAGCAGCCAGATTTACTCCTCCGAGCAGTACTTC. Protein sequence: CASSQIYSSEQYF.

The CDR3 spells CASSRIGQGSDTQYF. CDR3 bases: TGTGCCAGCAGTCGAATTGGACAGGGATCAGATACGCAGTATTTT. V gene TRBV2 combines with J gene TRBJ2-3, with 8 nucleotides matching TRBD1. The CDR3 contains 15 residues. CDR1 and CDR2 from the germline V gene are SNHLY and FYNNEI. J lost 4 bases, V lost 5 bases, and 8 bases had no gene match.

The chain has TRBV7-2 and TRBJ1-6; TRBD1 aligns across 7 bases. This CDR3 has 15 residues. The germline CDR1 and CDR2 sequences are SGHTA and FQGNSA. V trimming: 2 bases; J trimming: 7 bases; junction bases outside the gene matches: 5. This CDR3 reads CASSLPTGVNSPLHF. DNA of the CDR3: TGTGCCAGCAGCTTACCAACAGGGGTAAATTCACCCCTCCACTTT.

This chain joins TRBV10-3 and TRBJ2-6; D uncertain. The V gene lost 4 bases and the J gene lost 0 bases, with 4 bases spanning the gap. Germline V gene lookup returns CDR1 ENHRY and CDR2 SYGVKD. This CDR3 has 14 residues. As DNA, the CDR3 is TGTGCCATCAGTGGACTCTCTGGGGCCAACGTCCTGACTTTC. Its translation is CAISGLSGANVLTF.

The CDR3 protein is CASCNRANYGYTF. The CDR3 DNA is TGTGCCAGCTGCAATCGGGCTAACTATGGCTACACCTTC. The chain employs TRBV2 and TRBJ1-2; D gene uncertain. The CDR3 runs to 13 residues. The germline V and J ends were trimmed by 8 bases and 0 bases, with 10 bases remaining between them. Germline assignment: CDR1 SNHLY and CDR2 FYNNEI. The full variable domain, in which reference TRBV2 and TRBJ1-2 provide the parts outside the CDR3, is EPEVTQTPSHQVTQMGQEVILRCVPISNHLYFYWYRQILGQKVEFLVSFYNNEISEKSEIFDDQFSVERPDGSNFTLKIRSTKLEDSAMYFCASCNRANYGYTFGSGTRLTVV.

The chain couples TRBV6-1 to TRBJ1-5; no reliable D call. From germline, CDR1 is MNHNS and CDR2 SASEGT. The CDR3 loop spans 15 amino acids. V gave up 2 bases and J gave up 7 bases, with 15 bases separating them. CDR3 nucleotides: TGTGCCAGCAGTGAACTACTATTGAGCTACCAGCCCCAGCATTTT. Translation gives CASSELLLSYQPQHF.

This chain uses TRBV2 with TRBJ2-7; 10 nucleotides agree with TRBD2. V lost 6 bases to trimming and J lost 2 bases; unmatched junction nucleotides: 4. The CDR3 is made up of 14 amino acids. In germline, CDR1 is SNHLY, CDR2 FYNNEI. The CDR3 DNA follows: TGTGCCAGCAGCGGACTAGCGGAAACCTACGAGCAGTACTTC. Translated, it gives CASSGLAETYEQYF.

V gene TRBV4-1 combines with J gene TRBJ2-7; 9 bases match TRBD1. This CDR3 is 15 amino acids long. Germline CDR1 reads MGHRA; CDR2 reads YSYEKL. V shed 1 base and J 2 bases; nucleotides not matched to a gene: 3. The CDR3 reads CASSQGQGGTYEQYF. In DNA, the CDR3 is TGCGCCAGCAGCCAAGGACAGGGGGGGACCTACGAGCAGTACTTC.

This clone was observed a handful of times. This chain links TRBV6-1 with TRBJ1-2; TRBD1 is a possible D gene (5 bases). There are 15 residues in the CDR3. In germline, CDR1 is MNHNS, CDR2 SASEGT. V lost 3 bases and J lost 2, with 13 bases in between. CDR3 in DNA: TGTGCCAGCAGTGATAGGTGGGGCCGAAACTATGGCTACACCTTC. Protein product: CASSDRWGRNYGYTF.

This clone was seen a single time. The rearrangement joins TRBV11-2 to TRBJ1-2; TRBD1 is a possible D gene (6 bases). The ends were cut back, 5 bases at V and 2 bases at J, with 9 bases in the middle. In germline, CDR1 is SGHAT, CDR2 FQNNGV. The CDR3 sequence is 13 residues long. CDR3 residues: CASSEDRNYGYTF. CDR3 coding DNA: TGTGCCAGCAGCGAGGACAGAAACTATGGCTACACCTTC.

This chain joins TRBV10-3 and TRBJ1-4; tentatively, D is TRBD1 (5 bases). Trimming shortened V by 5 bases and J by 0 bases, and 19 bases separated the two germline ends. The CDR3 covers 18 residues. Germline values: CDR1 ENHRY, CDR2 SYGVKD. DNA for the CDR3: TGTGCCATCAGTCCAGGCGGGGCAGCTTATGCAACTAATGAAAAACTGTTTTTT. It specifies CAISPGGAAYATNEKLFF.